This T cell receptor beta chain was documented in a study of blood T cells in healthy people across ages. Through a sample-barcoded 5' primer and a J-beta primer mix, a second PCR was run for about 6 to 12 cycles. TCRdb independently ran MiXCR on the 5' RACE reads; one entry per CDR3 protein. The sample lists about 680,000 distinct CDR3 sequences; 49% were seen once. General observations from the study: Calculation of diversity from one million T cells yielded estimates considered to be underestimates. Donors of long life had a larger count of naive CD4+ cells and greater diversity than aged donors.

Points on this clonotype: What it recognizes is unknown. A junction boundary mismatches the germline segment, possibly from a read error.

Healthy Caucasians from Russia aged about 6 to 90 served as donors. Extraction of total RNA produced a minimum of 5 micrograms from each sample. CDR1 is KGHDR, CDR2 SFDVKD, per germline. This CDR3 is built from 20 residues. This clonotype originated in an older woman in good health. The sample consisted of blood. This chain uses TRBV24-1 with TRBJ2-6, with a tentative D call TRBD1 (6 bases). Here the CDR3 DNA reads TGTGCCACCAGTGAGTCGGCGGGCCAGGGGCTAAACTCTGGGGACAACGTCCTGACTTTC. It translates to CATSESAGQGLNSGDNVLTF.